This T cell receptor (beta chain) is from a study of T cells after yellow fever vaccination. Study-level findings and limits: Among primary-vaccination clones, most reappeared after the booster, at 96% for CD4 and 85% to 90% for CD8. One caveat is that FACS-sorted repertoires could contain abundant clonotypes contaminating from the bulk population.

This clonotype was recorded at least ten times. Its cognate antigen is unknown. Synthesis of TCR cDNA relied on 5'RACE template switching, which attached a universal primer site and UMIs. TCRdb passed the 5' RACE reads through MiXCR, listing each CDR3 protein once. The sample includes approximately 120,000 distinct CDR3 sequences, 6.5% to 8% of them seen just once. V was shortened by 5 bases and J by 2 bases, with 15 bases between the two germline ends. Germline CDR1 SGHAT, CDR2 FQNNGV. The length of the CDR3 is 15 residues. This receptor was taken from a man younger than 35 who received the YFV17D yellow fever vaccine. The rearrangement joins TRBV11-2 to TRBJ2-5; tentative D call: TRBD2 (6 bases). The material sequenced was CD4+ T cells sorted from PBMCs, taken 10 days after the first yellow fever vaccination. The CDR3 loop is CASSMRGWDQETQYF. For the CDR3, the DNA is TGTGCCAGCAGCATGCGGGGTTGGGATCAAGAGACCCAGTACTTC. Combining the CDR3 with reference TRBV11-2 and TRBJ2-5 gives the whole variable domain EAGVAQSPRYKIIEKRQSVAFWCNPISGHATLYWYQQILGQGPKLLIQFQNNGVVDDSQLPKDRFSAERLKGVDSTLKIQPAKLEDSAVYLCASSMRGWDQETQYFGPGTRLLVL.